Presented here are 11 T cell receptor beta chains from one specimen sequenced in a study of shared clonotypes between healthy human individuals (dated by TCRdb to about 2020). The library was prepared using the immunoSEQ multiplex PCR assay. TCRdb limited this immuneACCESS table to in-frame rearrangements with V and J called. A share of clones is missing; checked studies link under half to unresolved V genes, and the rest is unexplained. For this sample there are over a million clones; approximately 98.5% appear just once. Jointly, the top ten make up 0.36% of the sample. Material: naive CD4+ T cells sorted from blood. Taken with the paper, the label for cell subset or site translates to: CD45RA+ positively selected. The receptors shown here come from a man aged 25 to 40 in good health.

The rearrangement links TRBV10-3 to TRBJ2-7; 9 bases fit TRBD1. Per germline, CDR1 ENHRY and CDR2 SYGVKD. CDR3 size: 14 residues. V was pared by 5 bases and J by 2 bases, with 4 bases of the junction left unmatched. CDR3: CAISSGQGAYEQYF. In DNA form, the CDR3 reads TGTGCCATCAGTTCGGGACAGGGCGCCTACGAGCAGTACTTC.

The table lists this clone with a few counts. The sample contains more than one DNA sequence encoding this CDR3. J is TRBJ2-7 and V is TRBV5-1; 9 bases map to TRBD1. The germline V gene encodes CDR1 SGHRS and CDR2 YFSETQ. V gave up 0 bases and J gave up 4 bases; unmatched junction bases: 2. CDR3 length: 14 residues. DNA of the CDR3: TGCGCCAGCAGCTTGGGGGACAGGGAATACGAGCAGTACTTC. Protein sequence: CASSLGDREYEQYF.

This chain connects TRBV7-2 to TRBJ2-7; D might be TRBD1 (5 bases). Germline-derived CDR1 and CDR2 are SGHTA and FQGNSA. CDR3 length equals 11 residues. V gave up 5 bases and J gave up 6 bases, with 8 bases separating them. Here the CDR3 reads CASSIRVEQYF. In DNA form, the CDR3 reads TGTGCCAGCAGCATCAGGGTCGAGCAGTACTTC. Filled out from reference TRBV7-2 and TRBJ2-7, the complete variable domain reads GAGVSQSPSNKVTEKGKDVELRCDPISGHTALYWYRQSLGQGLEFLIYFQGNSAPDKSGLPSDRFSAERTGGSVSTLTIQRTQQEDSAVYLCASSIRVEQYFGPGTRLTVT.

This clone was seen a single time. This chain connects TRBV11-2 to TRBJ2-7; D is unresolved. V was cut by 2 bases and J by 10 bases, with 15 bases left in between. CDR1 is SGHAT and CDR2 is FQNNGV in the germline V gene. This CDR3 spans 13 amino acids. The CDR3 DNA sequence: TGTGCCAGCAGCTTAAGTTCCTTTCCAGGCCAGTACTTC. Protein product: CASSLSSFPGQYF.

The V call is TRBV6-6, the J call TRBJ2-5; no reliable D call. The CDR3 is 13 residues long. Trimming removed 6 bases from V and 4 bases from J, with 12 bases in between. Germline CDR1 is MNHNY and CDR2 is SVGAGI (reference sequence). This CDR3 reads CASSIRSSETQYF. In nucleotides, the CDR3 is TGTGCCAGCAGCATACGAAGCTCAGAGACCCAGTACTTC.

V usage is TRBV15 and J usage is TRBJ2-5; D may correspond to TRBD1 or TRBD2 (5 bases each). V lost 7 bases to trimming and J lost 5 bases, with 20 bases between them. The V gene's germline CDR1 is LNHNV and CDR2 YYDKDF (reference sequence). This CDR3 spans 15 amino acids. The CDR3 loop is CATTKLGAMRETQYF. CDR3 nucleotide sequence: TGTGCCACCACCAAACTAGGGGCGATGCGGGAGACCCAGTACTTC.

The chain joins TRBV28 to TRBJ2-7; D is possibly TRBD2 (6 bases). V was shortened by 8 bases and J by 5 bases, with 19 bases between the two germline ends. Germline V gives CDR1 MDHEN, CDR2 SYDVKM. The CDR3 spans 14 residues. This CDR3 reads CASCSTSPKDEQYF. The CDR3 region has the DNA TGTGCCAGCTGTTCCACTAGCCCTAAGGACGAGCAGTACTTC.

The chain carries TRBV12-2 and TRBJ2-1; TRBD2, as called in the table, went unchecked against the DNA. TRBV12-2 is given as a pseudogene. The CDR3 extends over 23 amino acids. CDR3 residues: CASRPAGQGNIVGTSGRVNEQFF. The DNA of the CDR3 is TGTGCAAGTCGCCCGGCGGGACAGGGAAACATTGTGGGGACTAGCGGGAGGGTAAATGAGCAGTTCTTC.

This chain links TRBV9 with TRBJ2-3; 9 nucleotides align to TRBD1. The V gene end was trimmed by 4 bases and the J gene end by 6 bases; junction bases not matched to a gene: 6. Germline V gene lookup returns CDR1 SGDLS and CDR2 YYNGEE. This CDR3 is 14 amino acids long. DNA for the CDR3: TGTGCCAGCAGCTTAGGACAGGGGTGGGATACGCAGTATTTT. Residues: CASSLGQGWDTQYF.

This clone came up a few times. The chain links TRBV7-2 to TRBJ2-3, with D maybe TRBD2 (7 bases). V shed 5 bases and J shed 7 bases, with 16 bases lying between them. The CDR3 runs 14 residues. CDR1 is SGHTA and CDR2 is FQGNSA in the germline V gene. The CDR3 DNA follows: TGTGCCAGCAGCCCAAGGACAGCGGGGAATACGCAGTATTTT. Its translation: CASSPRTAGNTQYF. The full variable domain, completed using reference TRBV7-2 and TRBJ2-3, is GAGVSQSPSNKVTEKGKDVELRCDPISGHTALYWYRQSLGQGLEFLIYFQGNSAPDKSGLPSDRFSAERTGGSVSTLTIQRTQQEDSAVYLCASSPRTAGNTQYFGPGTRLTVL.

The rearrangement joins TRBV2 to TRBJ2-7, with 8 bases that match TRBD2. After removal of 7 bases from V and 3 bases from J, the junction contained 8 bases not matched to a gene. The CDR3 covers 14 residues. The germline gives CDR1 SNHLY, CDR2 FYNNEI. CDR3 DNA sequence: TGTGCCAGCATTTCCCTAGCGGGCAACTACGAGCAGTACTTC. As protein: CASISLAGNYEQYF.